The T cell receptor beta chain described here comes from a study of OX40 agonist ivuxolimab in advanced cancers. Overall study context: Ivuxolimab, an antibody that agonizes OX40 (CD134), was administered to the patients. Findings and limits, study-wide: Doses of 0.1 to 3.0 mg/kg were accompanied by clonal expansion of CD4+ and CD8+ blood T cells by week 6.

A note on this clone: The antigen is unknown.

TCRdb's table, derived via immunoSEQ multiplex PCR, lists solely in-frame clones and lacks some. Of about 13,000 clones in the sample, about two thirds were seen once. People who had autoimmune disease history or systemic immunosuppression were excluded. Germline CDR1 and CDR2: MNHEY and SMNVEV (reference sequence). This CDR3 comprises 12 residues. The V end lost 4 bases, the J end lost 4 bases, and 6 bases lay between the germline ends. V gene TRBV27 combines with J gene TRBJ2-3; D call uncertain. This TCR was sampled from an adult with an advanced solid tumor such as melanoma, head and neck, liver or kidney cancer. Source: CD4+ or CD8+ T cells sorted from blood, taken in a trial of the OX40 agonist ivuxolimab. CDR3 nucleotides: TGTGCCAGCAGTTCCACTCCAGATACGCAGTATTTT. It codes for CASSSTPDTQYF.